The 3 T cell receptor beta chains below come from one sample, sequenced in a study of CXCR3-negative and CXCR3-positive naive CD8 T cells. Through 5' RACE with UMI labels, the TRB cDNA libraries were prepared. Reanalyzing the 5' RACE reads, TCRdb keeps one entry per CDR3 protein, without DNA. This table lists 90,000 to 150,000 distinct CDR3 sequences. General study points: Naive cells with CXCR3 showed TRB CDR3s that were more hydrophobic than those in CXCR3-negative naive cells.

No antigen has been assigned to these receptors. Source material: naive CXCR3+ CD8+ T cells from blood. Subset denoted: CD45RO-CCR7+CD27+CD95- naive CD8+ T cells expressing CXCR3 (TNR3+). Receptors were obtained from a human donor in good health. Some clones in this sample may be carry-over from other donors' samples.

This chain links TRBV11-2 with TRBJ1-1; TCRdb lists TRBD1, though no DNA is available to test this call. The CDR3 consists of 15 residues. Germline V gene data show CDR1 as SGHAT and CDR2 as FQNNGV. The CDR3 sequence: CASSLEGTGGTEAFF.

The chain uses TRBV12-3 or TRBV12-4 and TRBJ1-2; the TCRdb call, TRBD1, lacks DNA for checking. This CDR3 is built from 12 residues. The chain's CDR3 is CASSYTLTDRTF.

Here the CDR3 reads CAISVDTRGEGHF. The genes are TRBV10-3 and TRBJ2-7; the D call from TCRdb, TRBD1, cannot be confirmed without DNA. Germline CDR1 ENHRY, CDR2 SYGVKD. This CDR3 comprises 13 residues.